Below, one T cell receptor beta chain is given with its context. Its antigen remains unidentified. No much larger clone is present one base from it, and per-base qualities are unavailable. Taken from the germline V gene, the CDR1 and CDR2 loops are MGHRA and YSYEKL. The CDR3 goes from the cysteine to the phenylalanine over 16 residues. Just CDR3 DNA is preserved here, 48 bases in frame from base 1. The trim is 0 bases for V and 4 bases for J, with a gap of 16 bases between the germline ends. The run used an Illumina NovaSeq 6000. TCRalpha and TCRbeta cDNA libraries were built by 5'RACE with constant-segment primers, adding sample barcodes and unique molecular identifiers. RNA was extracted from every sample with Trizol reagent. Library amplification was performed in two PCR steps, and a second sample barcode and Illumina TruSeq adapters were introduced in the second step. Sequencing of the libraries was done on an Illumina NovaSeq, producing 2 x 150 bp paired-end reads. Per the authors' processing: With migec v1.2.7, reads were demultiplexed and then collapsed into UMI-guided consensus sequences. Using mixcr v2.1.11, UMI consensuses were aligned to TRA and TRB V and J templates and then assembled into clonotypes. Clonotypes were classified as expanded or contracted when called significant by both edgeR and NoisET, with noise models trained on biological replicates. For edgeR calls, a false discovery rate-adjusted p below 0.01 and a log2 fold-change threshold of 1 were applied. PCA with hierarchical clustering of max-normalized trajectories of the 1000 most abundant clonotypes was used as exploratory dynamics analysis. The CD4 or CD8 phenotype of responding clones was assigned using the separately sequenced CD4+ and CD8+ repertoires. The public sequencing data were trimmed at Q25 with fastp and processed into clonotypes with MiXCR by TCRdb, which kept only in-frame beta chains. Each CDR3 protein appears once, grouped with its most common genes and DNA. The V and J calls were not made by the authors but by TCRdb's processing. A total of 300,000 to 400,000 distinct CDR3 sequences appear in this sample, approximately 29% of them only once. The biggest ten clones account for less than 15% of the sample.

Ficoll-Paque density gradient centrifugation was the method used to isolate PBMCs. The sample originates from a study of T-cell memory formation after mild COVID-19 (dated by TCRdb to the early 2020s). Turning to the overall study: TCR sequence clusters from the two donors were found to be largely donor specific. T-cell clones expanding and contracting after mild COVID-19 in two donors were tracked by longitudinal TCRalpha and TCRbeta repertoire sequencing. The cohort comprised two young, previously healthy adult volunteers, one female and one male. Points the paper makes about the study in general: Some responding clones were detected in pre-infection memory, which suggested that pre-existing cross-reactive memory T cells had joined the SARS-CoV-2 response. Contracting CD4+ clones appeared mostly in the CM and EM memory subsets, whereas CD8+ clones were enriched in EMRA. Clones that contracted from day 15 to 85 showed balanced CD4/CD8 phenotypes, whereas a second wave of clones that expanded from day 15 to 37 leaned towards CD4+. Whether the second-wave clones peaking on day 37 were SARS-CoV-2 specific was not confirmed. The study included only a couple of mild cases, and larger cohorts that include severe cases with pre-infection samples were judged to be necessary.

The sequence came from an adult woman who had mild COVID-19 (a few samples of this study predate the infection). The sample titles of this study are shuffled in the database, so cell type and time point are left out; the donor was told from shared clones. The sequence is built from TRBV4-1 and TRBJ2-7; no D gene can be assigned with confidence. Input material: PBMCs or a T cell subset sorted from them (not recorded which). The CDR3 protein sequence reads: CASSQDPNHKGYEQYF. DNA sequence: TGCGCCAGCAGCCAAGATCCCAACCACAAGGGTTACGAGCAGTACTTC.